This T cell receptor (beta chain) emerged from a study of blood T cell repertoires in COVID-19. Those enrolled in Seattle joined during active infection and were followed longitudinally afterward. Sequenced by immunoSEQ multiplex PCR; TCRdb stores in-frame clones only, minus some. The sample records 230,000 or so clones, nearly 90% being singletons. Germline V lookup: CDR1 SGHTA, CDR2 FQGNSA. Trimming pared 1 base from V and 1 base from J, leaving 17 bases between. The CDR3 totals 18 residues. V is TRBV7-2 and J is TRBJ1-3; the D gene is possibly TRBD1 (6 bases). The clonotype comes from a woman aged 55-70 years with COVID-19, enrolled during active disease. Sequencing was performed on peripheral blood. CDR3 loop: CASSLGGRGAMSGNTIYF. The CDR3 region has the DNA TGTGCCAGCAGCTTAGGGGGCCGGGGGGCGATGTCTGGAAACACCATATATTTT. The entire variable domain, with the rest obtained from reference TRBV7-2 and TRBJ1-3, is as follows: GAGVSQSPSNKVTEKGKDVELRCDPISGHTALYWYRQSLGQGLEFLIYFQGNSAPDKSGLPSDRFSAERTGGSVSTLTIQRTQQEDSAVYLCASSLGGRGAMSGNTIYFGEGSWLTVV.